This TCR beta chain was obtained from a study of CD8 T cells in ankylosing spondylitis. The germline CDR1 and CDR2 sequences are DFQATT and SNEGSKA (reference sequence). V was clipped by 4 bases and J by 7 bases; unmatched bases: 16. This CDR3 region has 15 residues. Overall study results and limits: Disease-linked clones were found to be CD8+ and relatively rare in peripheral blood. Reportedly, matched ankylosing spondylitis synovial fluid was significantly enriched for disease-linked clones. There was a TCR beta motif, made of several highly homologous variants, that appeared characteristic of ankylosing spondylitis blood.

Construction of TCR beta libraries was performed using quantitative 5'-RACE with molecular barcodes. A single record per CDR3 protein comes from TCRdb applying MiXCR to the 5' RACE reads. Among some 250,000 distinct CDR3 sequences listed, roughly 25% were seen once. This clonotype was counted only a few times. Its antigen is not identified. Material for sequencing was blood, either unsorted or a sorted T cell fraction (not recorded which). V usage is TRBV20-1 and J usage is TRBJ2-7, with TRBD2 identical over 7 bases. The TCR comes from a male donor with ankylosing spondylitis or in good health (not recorded which). The CDR3 is CSATIIVGGFGEQYF. The CDR3 DNA is TGCAGTGCTACGATAATAGTGGGGGGGTTTGGGGAGCAGTACTTC.